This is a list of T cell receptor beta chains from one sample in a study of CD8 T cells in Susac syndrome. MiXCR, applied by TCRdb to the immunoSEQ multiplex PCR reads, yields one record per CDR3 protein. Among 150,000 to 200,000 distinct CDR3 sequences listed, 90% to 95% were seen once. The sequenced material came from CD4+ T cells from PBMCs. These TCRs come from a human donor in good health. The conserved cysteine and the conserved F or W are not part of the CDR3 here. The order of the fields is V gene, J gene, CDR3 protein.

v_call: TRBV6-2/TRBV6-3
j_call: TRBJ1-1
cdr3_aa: ASSRGPPTEAF

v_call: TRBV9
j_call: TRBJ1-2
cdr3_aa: ASSPWTGGGYGYT

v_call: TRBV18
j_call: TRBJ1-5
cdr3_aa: ASSADGGNQPQH

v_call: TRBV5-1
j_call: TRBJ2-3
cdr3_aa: ASTTSGADTQY

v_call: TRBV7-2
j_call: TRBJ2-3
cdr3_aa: ASSFVVSDTQY

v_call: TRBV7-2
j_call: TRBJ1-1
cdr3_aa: ASRTRDTLGPEAF

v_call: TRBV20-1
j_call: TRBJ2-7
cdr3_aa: SAPGRYEQY

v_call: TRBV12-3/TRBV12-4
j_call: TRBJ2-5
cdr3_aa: ASSLVPLAQY

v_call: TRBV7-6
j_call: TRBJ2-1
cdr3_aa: ASSLWGGGTLNEQF

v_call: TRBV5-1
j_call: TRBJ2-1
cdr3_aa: ASSHEGGYNEQF

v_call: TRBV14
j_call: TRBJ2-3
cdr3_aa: ASSQVGVDTQY

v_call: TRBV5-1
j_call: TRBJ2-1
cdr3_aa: ASSTGLAGPYNEQF

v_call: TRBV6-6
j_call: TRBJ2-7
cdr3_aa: ASSSGQGWYEQY

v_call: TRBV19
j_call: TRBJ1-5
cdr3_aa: ASTPMGSGRAQH

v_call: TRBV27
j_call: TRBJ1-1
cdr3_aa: ASKGGPEAF

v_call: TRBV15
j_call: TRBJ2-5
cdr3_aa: ATSRPTRETQY

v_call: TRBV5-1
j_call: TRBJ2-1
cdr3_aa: ASSLGGGSSYNEQF

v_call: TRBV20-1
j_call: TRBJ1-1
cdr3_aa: SARDGRDRGPQNSMNTEAF

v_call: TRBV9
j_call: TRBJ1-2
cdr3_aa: ASTLDGQPLNYGYT

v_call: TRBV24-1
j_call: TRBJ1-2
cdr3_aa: ATSDWDGYT

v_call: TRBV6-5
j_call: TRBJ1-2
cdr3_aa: ASSRGQGYGYT

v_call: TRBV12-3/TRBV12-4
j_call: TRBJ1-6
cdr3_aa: ASSSVPSSYNSPLH

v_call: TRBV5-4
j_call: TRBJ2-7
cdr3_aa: ASSNSRAGPYEQY

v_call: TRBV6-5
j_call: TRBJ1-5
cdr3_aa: ASLTTGYNQPQH

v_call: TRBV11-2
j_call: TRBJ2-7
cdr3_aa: ASSPRGLQDASYEQY

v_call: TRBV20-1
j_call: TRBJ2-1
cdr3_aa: SASRTSVAVEQF